This T cell receptor (beta chain) was identified in a study of blood T cell repertoires in COVID-19. Clones were read by immunoSEQ multiplex PCR, and TCRdb kept only the in-frame ones, dropping some. The data hold fewer than 80,000 clones, with approximately 86% observed a single time. Germline V gives CDR1 GTSNPN, CDR2 SVGIG (reference sequence). The J segment lost 0 bases and the V segment lost 7 bases, leaving 3 bases of the junction unmatched. CDR3 length: 13 amino acids. The receptor was isolated from a man in his 70s with acute or convalescent COVID-19. Sample: peripheral blood. V is TRBV30 and J is TRBJ1-3; 7 bases align to TRBD1. As DNA, the CDR3 is TGTGCCTTACAGGGGAGCTCTGGAAACACCATATATTTT. It encodes CALQGSSGNTIYF.